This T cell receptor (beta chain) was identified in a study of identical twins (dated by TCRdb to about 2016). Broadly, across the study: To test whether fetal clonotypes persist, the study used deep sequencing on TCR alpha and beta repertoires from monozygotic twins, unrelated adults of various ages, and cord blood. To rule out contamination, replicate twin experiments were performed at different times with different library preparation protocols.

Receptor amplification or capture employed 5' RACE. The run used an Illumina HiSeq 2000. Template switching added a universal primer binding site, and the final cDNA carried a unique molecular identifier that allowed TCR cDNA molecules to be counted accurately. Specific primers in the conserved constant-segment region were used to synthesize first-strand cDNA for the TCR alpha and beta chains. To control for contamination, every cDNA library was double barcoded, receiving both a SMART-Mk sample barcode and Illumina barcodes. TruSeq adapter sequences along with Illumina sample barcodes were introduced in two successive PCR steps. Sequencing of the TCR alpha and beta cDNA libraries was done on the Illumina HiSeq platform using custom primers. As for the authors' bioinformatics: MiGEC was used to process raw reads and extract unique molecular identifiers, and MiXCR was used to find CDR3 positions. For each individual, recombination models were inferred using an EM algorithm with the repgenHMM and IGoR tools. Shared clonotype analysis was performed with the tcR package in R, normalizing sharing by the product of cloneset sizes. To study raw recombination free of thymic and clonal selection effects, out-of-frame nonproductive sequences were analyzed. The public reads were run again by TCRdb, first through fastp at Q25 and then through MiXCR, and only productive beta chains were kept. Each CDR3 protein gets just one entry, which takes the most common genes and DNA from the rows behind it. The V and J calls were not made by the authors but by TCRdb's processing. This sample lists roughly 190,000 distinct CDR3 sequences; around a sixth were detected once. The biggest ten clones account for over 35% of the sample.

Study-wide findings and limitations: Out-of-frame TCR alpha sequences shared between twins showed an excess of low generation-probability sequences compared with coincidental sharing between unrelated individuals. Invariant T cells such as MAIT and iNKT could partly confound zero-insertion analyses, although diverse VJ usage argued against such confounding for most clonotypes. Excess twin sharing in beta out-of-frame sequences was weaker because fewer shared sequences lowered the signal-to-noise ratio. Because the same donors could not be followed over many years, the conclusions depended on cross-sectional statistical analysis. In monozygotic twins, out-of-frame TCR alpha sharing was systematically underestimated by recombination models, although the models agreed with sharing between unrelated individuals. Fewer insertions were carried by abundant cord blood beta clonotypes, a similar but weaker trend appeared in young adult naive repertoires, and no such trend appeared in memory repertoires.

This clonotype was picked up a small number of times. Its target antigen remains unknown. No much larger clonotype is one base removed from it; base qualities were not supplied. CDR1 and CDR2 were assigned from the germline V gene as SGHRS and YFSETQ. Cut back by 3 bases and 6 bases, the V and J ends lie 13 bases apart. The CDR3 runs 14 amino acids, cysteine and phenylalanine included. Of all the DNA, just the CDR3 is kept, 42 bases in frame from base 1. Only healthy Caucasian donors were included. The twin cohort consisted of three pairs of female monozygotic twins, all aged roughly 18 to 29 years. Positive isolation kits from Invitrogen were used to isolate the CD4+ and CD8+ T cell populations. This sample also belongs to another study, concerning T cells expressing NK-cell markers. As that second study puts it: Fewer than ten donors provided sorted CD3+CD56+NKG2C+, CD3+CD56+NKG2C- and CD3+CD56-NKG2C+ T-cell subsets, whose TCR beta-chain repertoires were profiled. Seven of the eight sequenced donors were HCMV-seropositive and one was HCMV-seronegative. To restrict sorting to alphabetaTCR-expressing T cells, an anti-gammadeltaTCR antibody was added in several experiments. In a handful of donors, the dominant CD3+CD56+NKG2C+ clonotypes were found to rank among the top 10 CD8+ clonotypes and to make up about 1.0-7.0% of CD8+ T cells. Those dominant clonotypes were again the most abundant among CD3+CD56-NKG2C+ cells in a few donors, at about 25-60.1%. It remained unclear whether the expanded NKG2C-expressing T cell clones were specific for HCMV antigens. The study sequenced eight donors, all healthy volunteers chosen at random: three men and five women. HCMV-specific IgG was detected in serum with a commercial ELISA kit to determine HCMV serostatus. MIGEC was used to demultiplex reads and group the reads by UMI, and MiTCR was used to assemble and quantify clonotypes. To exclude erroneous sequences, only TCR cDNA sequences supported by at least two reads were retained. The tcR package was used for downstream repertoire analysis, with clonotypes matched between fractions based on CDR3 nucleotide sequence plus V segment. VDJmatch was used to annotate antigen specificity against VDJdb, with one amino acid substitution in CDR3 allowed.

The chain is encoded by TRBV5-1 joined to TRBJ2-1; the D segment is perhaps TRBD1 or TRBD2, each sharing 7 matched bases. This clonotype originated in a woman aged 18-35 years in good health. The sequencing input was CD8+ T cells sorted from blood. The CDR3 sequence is CASSSSGGGNEQFF. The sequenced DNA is TGCGCCAGCAGCTCATCAGGGGGGGGCAATGAGCAGTTCTTC.